The entry below describes one T cell receptor (beta chain). Its binding antigen is unknown. No base qualities exist here, and no much larger clone lies one base off it. These data belong to a study of blood T cells in healthy people across ages (dated by TCRdb to the mid-2010s). Describing the broader study: In model experiments, template switching captured roughly one uniquely barcoded TCR beta cDNA molecule for every two T cells. Using the same blood draw, the study looked at two additional independent replicas of 1 million unique cDNA reads for two donors, one aged 18 to 30 and the other aged 80 or older. Four age groups were formed from the donors: young (average about 17 years), middle-aged (approximately 40), aged (under 70) and long-lived (more than 75). The study measured age-related changes in TCR beta repertoire diversity using deep sequencing normalized with unique cDNA molecular identifiers. To avoid experimental bias, donors of different ages were randomly spread across the sequencing lanes. Points the paper makes about the study in general: A strong correlation was found between observed TCR beta diversity and the percentage of naive T cells measured by flow cytometry. As age increased, observed TCR beta diversity per million T cells dropped in a roughly linear way, and a significant reduction was already evident by age 40. Because profiling used bulk unsorted PBMCs, naive and antigen-experienced compartments could not be compared conclusively. The CMV infection status of donors was not known, potentially confounding age-related changes in expanded clonotypes. The long-lived group showed more naive CD4+ T cells, fewer expanded clones and increased TCR diversity than the aged group, suggesting age selection. Estimates of total diversity from one million sequenced T cells were regarded as lower bounds and underestimates.

The donors were roughly 39 Caucasian individuals from Russia, aged roughly 6 to 100 years, who were systemically healthy. Each donor gave about 9.7 milliliters of peripheral blood, drawn into EDTA-treated Vacutainer tubes. PBMCs were isolated by Ficoll-Paque density-gradient centrifugation, with at least 6.5 million obtained per sample. Trizol reagent was used to extract total RNA from PBMCs, with at least 5 micrograms per sample. For every donor, flow cytometry on a PBMC aliquot measured the percentage of naive CD45RAhigh/CD27high T cells. In the germline V gene (reference sequence), CDR1 corresponds to LNHDA and CDR2 to SQIVND. V loses 5 bases, J loses 4 bases, and the germline ends lie 11 bases apart. There are 14 amino acids in the CDR3, from cysteine to phenylalanine inclusive. Here the CDR3 DNA is all that survives: 42 bases in frame from base 1. Receptor libraries were prepared by 5' RACE. Sequencing took place on an Illumina HiSeq 2500. The second PCR ran for roughly 7 to 11 cycles and used a J-beta primer mix along with a sample-barcoded 5' primer. A unique molecular identifier was introduced onto each TCR beta cDNA molecule by a template-switch 5' adaptor carrying 12 random nucleotides. Each sample yielded at least 3 million CDR3-containing paired-end reads. First-strand cDNA synthesis was performed from all RNA using the Mint cDNA synthesis kit, with priming by a TRBC-specific oligonucleotide. Following uracil-DNA glycosylase treatment, all cDNA underwent a first 18-cycle PCR with the universal primers M1SS and BC2_uni_R. Per the original workflow: Normalization of each sample was performed by random selection of 1 million high-quality reads, each carrying a distinct molecular identifier. Instead of being binned into consensus sequences, reads that shared molecular identifiers were thrown out. MiTCR, run with a Q25 quality threshold and the strictest error-elimination algorithm, handled CDR3 identification, clonotype clustering and error correction. A nonparametric unseen species model with Euler transformation was used to estimate a lower bound on total TCR beta diversity. In TCRdb, the public reads were trimmed at Q25 with fastp and aligned with MiXCR, with productive beta chains retained. Here each entry gathers all rows of one CDR3 protein and keeps the most common genes and DNA. TCRdb assigned the V and J calls; the authors' analysis was not used. The sample includes about 810,000 distinct CDR3 sequences, with about 34% observed a single time. Approximately 12% of the sample rests with the top ten.

The chain is made from TRBV19 and TRBJ2-2; the D gene remains uncertain. Input material: blood. This receptor was obtained from a man aged 18 to 35 in good health. CDR3 region: CASSPSGATGELFF. The DNA is as follows: TGTGCCAGTAGTCCGTCTGGTGCCACCGGGGAGCTGTTTTTT.